The TCR beta chain under discussion was sequenced for a study of siplizumab effects on memory and regulatory T cells. Study observations and caveats: Proliferating Tregs' suppressive function in siplizumab cultures went unconfirmed.

V lost 4 bases to trimming and J lost 0 bases; unmatched junction nucleotides: 6. CDR3 size: 17 residues. The germline gives CDR1 KGHSY, CDR2 FQNENV. This clone was seen only a few times. Its target is not known. TCR templates, about 100,000 per sample, were assayed. Using immunoSEQ multiplex PCR, the repertoire was profiled, and TCRdb retains in-frame clones only, with some absent. The sample comprises more than 90,000 clones, nearly 95% of which are singletons, and about 12% rests with the top ten. The clonotype was recovered from a human donor in good health. The gene calls are TRBV16 and TRBJ2-6; 7 bases match TRBD1. Sequenced sample: non-Treg CD4+ T cells sorted from blood. CDR3 in DNA: TGTGCCAGCAGCCCTCGACAGGGCCCCTCTGGGGCCAACGTCCTGACTTTC. Translated: CASSPRQGPSGANVLTF.